The rows below give T cell receptor beta chains drawn from one sample of a study of beta chain features in type 1 diabetes. Clones were sequenced by immunoSEQ multiplex PCR, and TCRdb holds only the in-frame ones, with some missing. The sample yields hundreds of thousands of clones, over 11% seen once. Source material: naive CD4+ T cells from blood. The receptors derive from a young man with type 1 diabetes. CDR3s include the opening cysteine and the closing phenylalanine or tryptophan. A D gene is named only where the DNA matches it firmly. A row's size may be missing; if present it is once, few, many or a size class.

TRBJ2-1 | TRBV29-1 | few | TRBD1 | CSVVTGVSYNEQFF | TGCAGCGTAGTAACAGGGGTGTCCTACAATGAGCAGTTCTTC
TRBJ1-1 | TRBV11-2 | few | . | CASSLSPAATEAFF | TGTGCCAGCAGCTTGTCACCGGCCGCCACTGAAGCTTTCTTT
TRBJ2-5 | TRBV11-1 | . | TRBD2 | CASSVGLRSGETQYF | TGTGCCAGCAGCGTGGGACTACGTTCGGGAGAGACCCAGTACTTC
TRBJ2-5 | TRBV27 | . | TRBD2 | CASSLGAGAGETQYF | TGTGCCAGCAGTTTGGGAGCGGGAGCGGGGGAGACCCAGTACTTC
TRBJ1-1 | TRBV18 | . | . | CASSPLSIRGANTEAFF | TGTGCCAGCTCCCCTTTATCGATTCGTGGGGCGAACACTGAAGCTTTCTTT
TRBJ2-3 | TRBV10-1 | . | TRBD2 | CASMREPTDTQYF | TGCGCCAGCATGCGGGAGCCCACAGATACGCAGTATTTT
TRBJ2-7 | TRBV6-1 | . | . | CASSEREIRGQSYEQYF | TGTGCCAGCAGTGAACGGGAGATTAGAGGGCAGTCCTACGAGCAGTACTTC
TRBJ2-1 | TRBV7-9 | . | TRBD2 | CASSLAVLAGDYNEQFF | TGTGCCAGCAGCTTAGCCGTACTAGCGGGAGACTACAATGAGCAGTTCTTC
TRBJ1-2 | TRBV30 | . | . | CAWSVRQGGSSGYTF | TGTGCCTGGAGTGTACGCCAGGGAGGTTCAAGCGGCTACACCTTC
TRBJ1-4 | TRBV2 | few | TRBD1 | CASRILTGGDEKLFF | TGTGCCAGCAGGATTCTGACAGGGGGTGATGAAAAACTGTTTTTT
TRBJ1-6 | TRBV7-2 | few | TRBD1 | CASSLGGQTSPLHF | TGTGCCAGCAGCTTAGGGGGACAGACGTCACCCCTCCACTTT
TRBJ2-3 | TRBV10-3 | . | TRBD2 | CAISGYALAGVADTQYF | TGTGCCATCAGTGGATATGCCCTAGCGGGAGTTGCTGATACGCAGTATTTT
TRBJ2-7 | TRBV28 | few | . | CASSLSSYEQYF | TGTGCCAGCAGTCTATCCTCCTACGAGCAGTACTTC
TRBJ2-5 | TRBV28 | few | . | CASSLGGLETQYF | TGTGCCAGCAGTTTAGGGGGGTTGGAGACCCAGTACTTC
TRBJ2-1 | TRBV5-1 | few | . | CASSPQTRYNEQFF | TGCGCCAGCAGCCCACAAACACGATACAATGAGCAGTTCTTC
TRBJ2-2 | TRBV2 | few | . | CASSEAGSHPGLFF | TGTGCCAGCAGTGAGGCAGGGTCCCACCCAGGCCTGTTTTTT
TRBJ2-7 | TRBV5-4 | . | . | CASSPQDSSYEQYF | TGTGCCAGCAGCCCACAGGACAGTTCCTACGAGCAGTACTTC
TRBJ2-7 | TRBV11-2 | . | TRBD2 | CASSLAGTSGGYEQYF | TGTGCCAGCAGCTTAGCTGGGACTAGCGGGGGCTACGAGCAGTACTTC
TRBJ2-5 | TRBV5-1 | . | TRBD1 | CASSALGTAEETQYF | TGCGCCAGCAGCGCACTCGGGACAGCGGAAGAGACCCAGTACTTC
TRBJ2-7 | TRBV11-2 | . | TRBD1 | CASRSNRDRDHEQYF | TGTGCCAGCAGGTCCAACCGGGACAGGGACCACGAGCAGTACTTC
TRBJ2-7 | TRBV6-1 | . | . | CASISGDTSYEQYF | TGTGCCAGCATCTCAGGCGACACTTCCTACGAGCAGTACTTC
TRBJ1-1 | TRBV28 | . | . | CASSSPYPREAFF | TGTGCCAGCAGTTCACCCTACCCCAGAGAAGCTTTCTTT
TRBJ2-3 | TRBV30 | few | TRBD2 | CAWNHGLAGGHDTQYF | TGTGCCTGGAACCACGGACTAGCGGGAGGGCACGATACGCAGTATTTT
TRBJ2-5 | TRBV4-3 | . | TRBD2 | CASSQDPSGGDRETQYF | TGCGCCAGCAGCCAAGATCCTAGCGGGGGGGATAGAGAGACCCAGTACTTC
TRBJ1-1 | TRBV10-3 | few | TRBD1 | CAISEPGGQISNTEAFF | TGTGCCATCAGTGAGCCAGGGGGGCAGATTTCGAACACTGAAGCTTTCTTT
TRBJ2-5 | TRBV21-1 | . | . | CASSSHGGYF | TGTGCCAGCAGCAGCCACGGGGGGTACTTC
TRBJ2-7 | TRBV7-9 | few | . | CASSIGRNEGYEQYF | TGTGCCAGCTCGATCGGAAGAAATGAGGGCTACGAGCAGTACTTC
TRBJ2-2 | TRBV18 | . | . | CASSGQPTGELFF | TGTGCCAGCTCTGGACAGCCGACCGGGGAGCTGTTTTTT
TRBJ2-4 | TRBV11-2 | few | . | CASSFSSGRMDF | TGTGCCAGCAGCTTCTCGTCCGGCAGGATGGACTTC
TRBJ2-1 | TRBV7-9 | once | TRBD1 | CASSFGTGWNEQFF | TGTGCCAGCAGCTTCGGGACAGGGTGGAATGAGCAGTTCTTC
TRBJ2-7 | TRBV23-1 | few | . | CAISPGHEQYF | TGCGCCATATCCCCGGGTCACGAGCAGTACTTC
TRBJ2-1 | TRBV11-3 | few | TRBD2 | CASSLGLGSYNEQFF | TGTGCCAGCAGCCTTGGACTAGGGTCCTACAATGAGCAGTTCTTC